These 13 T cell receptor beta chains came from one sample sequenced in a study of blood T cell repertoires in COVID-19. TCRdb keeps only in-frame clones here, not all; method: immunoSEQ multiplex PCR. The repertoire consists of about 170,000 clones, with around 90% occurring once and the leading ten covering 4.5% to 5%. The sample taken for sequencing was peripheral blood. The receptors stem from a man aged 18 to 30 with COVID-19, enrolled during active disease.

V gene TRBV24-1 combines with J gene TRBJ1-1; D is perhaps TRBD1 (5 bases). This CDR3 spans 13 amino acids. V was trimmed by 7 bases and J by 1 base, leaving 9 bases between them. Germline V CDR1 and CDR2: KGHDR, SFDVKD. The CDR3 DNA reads TGTGCCACCAGATCCACAGGGAACACTGAAGCTTTCTTT. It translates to CATRSTGNTEAFF.

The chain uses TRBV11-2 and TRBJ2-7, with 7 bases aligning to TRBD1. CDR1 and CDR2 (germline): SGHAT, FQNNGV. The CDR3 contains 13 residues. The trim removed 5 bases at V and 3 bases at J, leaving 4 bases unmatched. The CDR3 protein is CASSRDRDYEQYF. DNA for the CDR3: TGTGCCAGCAGCCGCGACAGGGACTACGAGCAGTACTTC.

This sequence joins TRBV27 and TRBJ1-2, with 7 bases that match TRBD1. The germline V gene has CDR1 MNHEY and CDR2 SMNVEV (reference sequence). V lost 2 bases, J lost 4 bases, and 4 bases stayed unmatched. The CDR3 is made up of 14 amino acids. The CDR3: CASSLGGGLYGYTF. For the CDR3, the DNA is TGTGCCAGCAGTTTAGGAGGGGGCCTCTATGGCTACACCTTC.

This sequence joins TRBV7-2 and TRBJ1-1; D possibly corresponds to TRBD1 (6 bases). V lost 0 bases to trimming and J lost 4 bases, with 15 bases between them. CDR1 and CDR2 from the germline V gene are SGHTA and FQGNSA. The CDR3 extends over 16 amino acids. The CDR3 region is CASSLALGQGITEAFF. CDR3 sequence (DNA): TGTGCCAGCAGCTTAGCGCTAGGGCAGGGGATCACTGAAGCTTTCTTT.

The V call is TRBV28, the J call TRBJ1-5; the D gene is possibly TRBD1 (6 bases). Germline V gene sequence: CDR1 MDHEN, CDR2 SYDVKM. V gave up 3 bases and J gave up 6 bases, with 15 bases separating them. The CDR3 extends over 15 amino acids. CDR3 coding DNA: TGTGCCAGCAGTTTGTGGGGGCTATATGCTCAGCCCCAGCATTTT. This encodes CASSLWGLYAQPQHF.

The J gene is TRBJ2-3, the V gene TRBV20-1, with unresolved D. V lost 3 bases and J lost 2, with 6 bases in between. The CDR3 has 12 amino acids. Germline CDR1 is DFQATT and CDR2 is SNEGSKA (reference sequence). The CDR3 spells CSASPYTDTQYF. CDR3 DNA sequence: TGCAGTGCTAGTCCCTACACAGATACGCAGTATTTT.

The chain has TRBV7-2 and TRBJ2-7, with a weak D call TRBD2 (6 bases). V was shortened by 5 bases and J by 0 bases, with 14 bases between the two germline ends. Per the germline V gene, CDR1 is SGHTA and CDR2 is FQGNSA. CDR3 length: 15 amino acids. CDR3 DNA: TGTGCCAGCAGCAGAACCGGGACTGACTCCTACGAGCAGTACTTC. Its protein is CASSRTGTDSYEQYF.

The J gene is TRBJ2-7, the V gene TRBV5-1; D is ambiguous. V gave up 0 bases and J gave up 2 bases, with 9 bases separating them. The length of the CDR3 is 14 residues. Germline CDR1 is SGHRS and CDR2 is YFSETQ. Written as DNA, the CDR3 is TGCGCCAGCAGCTTGGCCAGCGTTACCTACGAGCAGTACTTC. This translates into CASSLASVTYEQYF.

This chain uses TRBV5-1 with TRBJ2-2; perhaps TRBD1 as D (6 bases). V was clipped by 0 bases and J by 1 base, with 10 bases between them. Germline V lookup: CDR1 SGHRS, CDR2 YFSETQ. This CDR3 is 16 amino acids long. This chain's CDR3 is CASSLEGQRNTGELFF. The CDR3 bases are TGCGCCAGCAGCTTGGAAGGACAGAGGAACACCGGGGAGCTGTTTTTT.

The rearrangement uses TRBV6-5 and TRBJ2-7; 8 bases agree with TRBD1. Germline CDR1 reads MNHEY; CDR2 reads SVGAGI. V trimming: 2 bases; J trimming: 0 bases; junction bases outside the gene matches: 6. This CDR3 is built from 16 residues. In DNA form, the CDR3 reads TGTGCCAGCAGTTACGGCCTCAGGGGGCCCTCCTACGAGCAGTACTTC. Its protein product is CASSYGLRGPSYEQYF.

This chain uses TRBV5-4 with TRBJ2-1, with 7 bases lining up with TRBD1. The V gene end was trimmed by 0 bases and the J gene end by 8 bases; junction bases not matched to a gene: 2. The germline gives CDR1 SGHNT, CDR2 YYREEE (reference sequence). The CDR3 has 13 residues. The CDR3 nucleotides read TGTGCCAGCAGCTTGGACAGGGGTGATGAGCAGTTCTTC. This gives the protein CASSLDRGDEQFF. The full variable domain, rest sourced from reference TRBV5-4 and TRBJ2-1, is ETGVTQSPTHLIKTRGQQVTLRCSSQSGHNTVSWYQQALGQGPQFIFQYYREEENGRGNFPPRFSGLQFPNYSSELNVNALELDDSALYLCASSLDRGDEQFFGPGTRLTVL.

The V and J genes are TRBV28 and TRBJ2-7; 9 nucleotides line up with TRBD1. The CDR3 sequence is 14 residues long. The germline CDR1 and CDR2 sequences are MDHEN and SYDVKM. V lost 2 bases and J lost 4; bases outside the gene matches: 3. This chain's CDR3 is CASSLNRGLYEQYF. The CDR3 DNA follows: TGTGCCAGCAGTTTAAACAGGGGGCTATACGAGCAGTACTTC.

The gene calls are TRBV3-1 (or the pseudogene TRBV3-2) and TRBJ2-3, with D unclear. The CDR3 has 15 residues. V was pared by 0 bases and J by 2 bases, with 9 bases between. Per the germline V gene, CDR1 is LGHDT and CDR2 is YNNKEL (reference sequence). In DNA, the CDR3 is TGTGCCAGCAGCCAAGAGTCGAGGCCCACAGATACGCAGTATTTT. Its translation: CASSQESRPTDTQYF.